These T cell receptor beta chains were read from a single sample in a study of blood T cell repertoires in COVID-19. Assay used: immunoSEQ multiplex PCR; TCRdb lists only in-frame clones, some missing. The table shows a few hundred thousand clones, with approximately 85% occurring only once. Sequenced material: peripheral blood. Receptor source: a woman older than 75 with COVID-19, enrolled during active disease. CDR3s leave out the opening cysteine and the closing phenylalanine or tryptophan. Each record gives: D gene, V gene, J gene, CDR3 length, CDR3 protein. A D gene is named only where the DNA matches it firmly.

NA	TRBV4-1	TRBJ1-1	13	ASSQDRREGTEAF
TRBD2	TRBV7-2	TRBJ2-3	13	ASSSDSGPTDTQY
NA	TRBV3-1/TRBV3-2	TRBJ2-2	12	ASSRTRNTGELF
NA	TRBV5-1	TRBJ1-6	13	ASSLAQVDNSPLH
NA	TRBV19	TRBJ2-5	12	ASSPGLISATQY
NA	TRBV12-5	TRBJ2-7	14	ASGLQRGLDAYEQY
TRBD1	TRBV18	TRBJ2-5	13	ASSQTPDRGKTQY
NA	TRBV7-9	TRBJ1-2	12	ASSRRGGSYGYT
NA	TRBV2	TRBJ1-6	12	ASSVAQGLSPLH
TRBD1	TRBV2	TRBJ1-6	12	ASKWDRASGALH
TRBD2	TRBV18	TRBJ2-7	12	ASSLLSGTYEQY
TRBD2	TRBV2	TRBJ2-5	12	ASSGTSGVETQY
TRBD1	TRBV19	TRBJ2-1	13	ASSMDRDSYNEQF
NA	TRBV6-2/TRBV6-3	TRBJ2-3	11	ASSGRRTDTQY
NA	TRBV28	TRBJ1-2	13	ASSLSTANIAGYT
NA	TRBV6-1	TRBJ1-1	11	ASSEVGREGAF
TRBD2	TRBV28	TRBJ2-7	13	ASSLFRSGAYEQY
NA	TRBV6-4	TRBJ2-5	14	ASSDFPEADQETQY
NA	TRBV5-6	TRBJ2-5	13	ASSSFDILLETQY
TRBD2	TRBV19	TRBJ2-4	12	ATGLAELRNIQY
NA	TRBV7-9	TRBJ1-5	12	ASSGTFPDQPQH
TRBD2	TRBV7-9	TRBJ2-5	13	ASSFGRAGRETQY
TRBD1	TRBV28	TRBJ1-5	13	ASSRQGSRRQPQH
TRBD2	TRBV9	TRBJ2-1	13	ASSPPSGSYNEQF
TRBD2	TRBV4-1	TRBJ2-2	15	ASSRGLAGGGTGELF
TRBD1	TRBV18	TRBJ2-2	13	ASSLGQGLSGELF
NA	TRBV30	TRBJ1-5	12	AWSVRAGNQPQH
TRBD2	TRBV4-1	TRBJ2-3	17	ASSQVQGLAGGSTDTQY
NA	TRBV2	TRBJ1-5	11	ASTGDFNQPQH
NA	TRBV15	TRBJ2-2	13	ATSREASVNGELF
NA	TRBV6-5	TRBJ1-2	13	ASSYSSGANYGYT
TRBD2	TRBV6-2/TRBV6-3	TRBJ2-7	11	ASSASGGREQY
TRBD2	TRBV5-1	TRBJ2-7	13	ASSSGGDPSYEQY
NA	TRBV3-1/TRBV3-2	TRBJ1-2	12	ASSLRGGIYGYT
NA	TRBV12-3/TRBV12-4	TRBJ1-2	11	ASSAYRDNGYT
NA	TRBV14	TRBJ1-3	11	ASSQGARNTIY
NA	TRBV5-1	TRBJ2-1	14	ASSLERGSTLREQF
NA	TRBV13	TRBJ2-1	9	ASSLLNEQF
NA	TRBV30	TRBJ1-5	13	AWRGTAYSNQPQH
TRBD1	TRBV6-2/TRBV6-3	TRBJ2-7	14	ASSPRVRGSSYEQY
NA	TRBV19	TRBJ1-3	14	ASSLQVLSSGNTIY
NA	TRBV7-9	TRBJ1-2	11	ASSFSHNYGYT
TRBD2	TRBV7-2	TRBJ2-3	15	ASSSPQTSGGLDTQY
NA	TRBV3-1/TRBV3-2	TRBJ1-5	12	ASSQGNRLQPQH
NA	TRBV18	TRBJ1-1	13	ASDLSGRGNTEAF
NA	TRBV4-2	TRBJ1-3	15	ASSQGPRGVSGNTIY
TRBD1	TRBV2	TRBJ1-1	12	ASRDRGVNTEAF
NA	TRBV6-1	TRBJ1-6	14	ASSDLWQVDNSPLH
NA	TRBV10-2	TRBJ1-3	11	ASSPGAGNTIY
TRBD1	TRBV5-1	TRBJ2-4	14	ASSSGQGYSKNIQY
NA	TRBV10-3	TRBJ2-2	14	AISIGPPQNTGELF